What follows are 3 T cell receptor beta chains derived from one specimen sequenced in a study of T cells in Graves' hyperthyroidism and ophthalmopathy. Researchers took RNA transcripts and amplified the TCR beta CDR3 regions from them. The primer set for the first-round RT-PCR of the TCR CDR3 was HTBI. TCRdb called the multiplex PCR reads again in MiXCR, with one record for every CDR3 protein. The data hold 500,000 to 550,000 distinct CDR3 sequences, with roughly 21% observed a single time. Input material: blood. These receptors were collected from a man in his forties with Graves' ophthalmopathy.

This clonotype was counted many times. The chain carries TRBV7-8 and TRBJ2-1; no firm D call. This CDR3 contains 13 residues. Germline V gene sequence: CDR1 SGHVS, CDR2 FQNEAQ. Trimming stripped 2 bases from V and 8 bases from J, with 10 bases between. The chain's CDR3 is CASSLLGRDEQFF. The CDR3 DNA is TGTGCCAGCAGCTTACTAGGGCGAGATGAGCAGTTCTTC.

This clonotype turned up a few times. This chain connects TRBV19 to TRBJ2-3; D perhaps matches TRBD1 (6 bases). Between the trimmed V and J ends, which lost 8 bases and 4 bases, there was a span of 13 bases. Germline V CDR1 and CDR2: LNHDA, SQIVND (reference sequence). There are 13 residues in the CDR3. The CDR3 here is CASAPPGADTQYF. CDR3 coding DNA: TGTGCCAGTGCCCCCCCAGGGGCAGATACGCAGTATTTT.

This clonotype has a handful of counts. The chain couples TRBV4-1 to TRBJ1-5, with D unresolved. Trimming took off 0 bases at V and 0 bases at J, with 9 bases between the two ends. The CDR3 is 16 residues long. The germline V gene encodes CDR1 MGHRA and CDR2 YSYEKL. In DNA form, the CDR3 reads TGCGCCAGCAGCCAAGATCCCAGCTATAGCAATCAGCCCCAGCATTTT. It yields the protein CASSQDPSYSNQPQHF.